Given below is one TCR beta chain in context. Germline assignment: CDR1 MNHEY and CDR2 SVGAGI. Losses at the gene ends were 4 bases for V and 6 bases for J; bases not matched to a gene: 6. The CDR3 is 16 amino acids. The data were obtained in a study of blood T cell repertoires in COVID-19. Whole-study context: The cDNA or gDNA used as material had been derived from T cells, B-cell-depleted T cells, or PBMCs.

In the source study's methods: Amplification with reference gene primers provided the estimates of nucleated cell counts. Generated by immunoSEQ multiplex PCR, the TCRdb table keeps only in-frame clones and is missing some. The D gene and trimming were derived from the DNA, and the V and J assignments and clone size from that table. The sample carries roughly 290,000 clones, 70% to 90% recorded once. Donors of Cohort 3 who recovered were those that had two negative PCRs, clearance, or symptom resolution. Sequenced input: PBMCs or T cells enriched from blood (not recorded which). This sequence was found in a man aged 30-40 years who had recovered from COVID-19. The chain joins TRBV6-5 to TRBJ1-6, with 10 positions matching TRBD1. The chain's CDR3 is CASSWLRTGGNSPLHF. The CDR3 bases are TGTGCCAGCAGTTGGCTTAGGACAGGGGGTAATTCACCCCTCCACTTT.